A single sample gave rise to the 2 T cell receptor beta chains below, sequenced in a study of regulatory T cells in long-lasting Graves disease. Construction of the TCR beta libraries employed iRepertoire HTBI primers in conjunction with Arm-PCR of CDR3 regions. One entry per CDR3 protein results from TCRdb running MiXCR on the multiplex PCR reads. The table records under 450,000 distinct CDR3 sequences, approximately 25% of them present only once. Time point described: persistent/refractory GD, antithyroid drugs over 5 years with positive TRAb. PBMC RNA served as the TCR library source. The sequencing used peripheral blood mononuclear cells (PBMCs), collected when the disease was refractory, from a patient treated with antithyroid drugs. The receptors originated from a woman in her thirties or forties with Graves disease.

This clonotype was seen once. This chain uses TRBV29-1 with TRBJ2-7, with D possibly called TRBD1 or TRBD2 (6 bases each). The V end lost 4 bases, the J end lost 0 bases, and 22 bases lay between the germline ends. The CDR3 loop spans 17 amino acids. Germline V gene lookup returns CDR1 SQVTM and CDR2 ANQGSEA. The CDR3: CSVVRRGSGPYSYEQYF. The DNA of the CDR3 is TGCAGCGTTGTAAGGAGGGGGAGCGGACCTTACTCCTACGAGCAGTACTTC.

Details on this clonotype: This may arise from a read error, as a much more abundant clone is one base away. This chain connects TRBV11-2 to TRBJ2-5, with D possibly matching TRBD1 (5 bases). This CDR3 has 14 residues. Germline lookup yields CDR1 SGHAT and CDR2 FQNNGV. The CDR3 protein is CACSLVPGQETQYF. CDR3 DNA sequence: TGTGCCTGCAGCTTAGTCCCAGGGCAAGAGACCCAGTACTTC. The full variable domain, rest sourced from reference TRBV11-2 and TRBJ2-5, is EAGVAQSPRYKIIEKRQSVAFWCNPISGHATLYWYQQILGQGPKLLIQFQNNGVVDDSQLPKDRFSAERLKGVDSTLKIQPAKLEDSAVYLCACSLVPGQETQYFGPGTRLLVL.